This T cell receptor beta chain was profiled in a study of shared clonotypes between healthy human individuals. Study observations and caveats: The authors sampled blood alone, and tissue repertoires likely differ. Genetic and exposure-history diversity was limited by the few donors. Clonotypes shared by all four sorted-subset donors had higher generation probabilities than non-shared clonotypes.

The germline CDR1 and CDR2 sequences are SGHTA and FQGTGA. The V end was cut by 3 bases, the J end by 3 bases, with 8 bases between. This CDR3 region has 14 residues. On this clone: The antigen remains unidentified.

At a deep level, the assay was run. Assay used: immunoSEQ multiplex PCR; TCRdb lists only in-frame clones, some missing. The sample contains over 850,000 clones, 75% to 80% of which appear only once. The sequence derives from a man younger than 35 in good health. Some clones in this sample may be carry-over from other donors' samples. Material for sequencing was memory CD4+ T cells from PBMCs. The subset is: CD45RA-negative fraction. This sequence joins TRBV7-3 and TRBJ2-2; TRBD1 or TRBD2 may be the D gene (5 bases each). This CDR3 is CASSFGADTGELFF. CDR3 DNA sequence: TGTGCCAGCAGCTTCGGGGCGGACACCGGGGAGCTGTTTTTT.